The clone carrying this T cell receptor beta chain was picked up many times. What it binds is not known. The data originate from a study of response to subunit inactivated influenza vaccine. General study points: That few new T cells are recruited by each seasonal influenza vaccination was the authors' suggestion.

A single record per CDR3 protein comes from TCRdb applying MiXCR to the RT-PCR reads. The repertoire includes around 500,000 distinct CDR3 sequences, roughly 9.8% of them detected once, and approximately 12% sits in the top ten. This specimen consisted of PBMCs from blood, obtained about 6 weeks after vaccination. This TCR derives from a man in his forties or fifties who received an inactivated influenza vaccine.

The CDR3 sequence is CSARGTRDTEAFF. DNA for the CDR3: TGCAGTGCTAGAGGGACACGGGACACTGAAGCTTTCTTT. The chain recombines TRBV20-1 with TRBJ1-1; possible D gene TRBD1, 5 bases. The CDR3 covers 13 residues. Looked up from germline, CDR1 is DFQATT and CDR2 is SNEGSKA (reference sequence). V lost 1 base, J lost 3 bases, and 9 bases lay in between.